One sample yielded the 26 T cell receptor beta chains listed below, sequenced in a study of monozygotic twins with inflammatory bowel disease. TCRdb derives one entry per CDR3 protein from the 5' RACE reads, leaving out DNA. The specimen's table records approximately 110,000 distinct CDR3 sequences. The sample was blood. These receptors were obtained from a human donor with ulcerative colitis or Crohn's disease, or a healthy co-twin of an affected twin (not recorded which).

The gene calls are TRBV28 and TRBJ2-2; the D gene TCRdb calls, TRBD2, cannot be checked with no DNA. CDR1 MDHEN and CDR2 SYDVKM come from the germline V gene. This CDR3 region has 16 residues. The CDR3 spells CASSLWPGLPTGELFF.

The chain recombines TRBV6-5 with TRBJ2-2; TCRdb's D gene call, TRBD1, goes unchecked for lack of DNA. The CDR3 spans 18 residues. CDR1 MNHEY and CDR2 SVGAGI come from the germline V gene. The CDR3 protein is CASSYGAVWALNTGELFF.

This rearrangement joins TRBV28 to TRBJ2-5; TCRdb's D call, TRBD1, is unchecked because there is no DNA. In germline, CDR1 is MDHEN, CDR2 SYDVKM. The CDR3 sequence is 15 residues long. The CDR3 region is CASSLRSGVRETQYF.

The rearrangement links TRBV24-1 to TRBJ1-1. The CDR3 length is 16 residues. CDR1 KGHDR and CDR2 SFDVKD come from the germline V gene. CDR3: CATSDPRGPGKSEAFF.

The rearrangement uses TRBV5-1 and TRBJ2-3; TCRdb designates TRBD1, a call that cannot be tested without DNA. The CDR3 is made up of 14 amino acids. Germline V gives CDR1 SGHRS, CDR2 YFSETQ. The CDR3 region is CASSTTANTDTQYF.

By frequency, this clonotype registers medium-sized (0.01 to 0.1%). This chain uses TRBV9 with TRBJ2-3; TCRdb selects TRBD1, and the lack of DNA leaves this call unchecked. The CDR3 sequence is 16 residues long. Germline V gene lookup returns CDR1 SGDLS and CDR2 YYNGEE. CDR3 amino acids: CASSIASGGSMDTQYF.

This clonotype is deemed medium-sized by its frequency. The chain employs TRBV4-1 and TRBJ2-2; the TCRdb D gene call, TRBD1, has no DNA to confirm it. The CDR3 runs 18 residues. From germline, CDR1 is MGHRA and CDR2 YSYEKL. This chain's CDR3 is CASSQDVGNRVNTGELFF.

The genes are TRBV6-2 or TRBV6-3 and TRBJ2-1; TCRdb designates TRBD1, a call that cannot be tested without DNA. CDR3 length: 16 amino acids. From germline, CDR1 is MNHEY and CDR2 SVGEGT. CDR3 protein: CASILGRDSFNNEQFF.

The rearrangement links TRBV12-3 or TRBV12-4 to TRBJ2-3; TCRdb's D call of TRBD1 is untestable without DNA. The CDR3 is 15 residues long. CDR3 protein: CASSPGGRSTDTQYF.

The chain joins TRBV9 to TRBJ2-2; checking the TCRdb D call of TRBD1 is not possible without DNA. CDR1 and CDR2 from the germline V gene are SGDLS and YYNGEE. There are 17 residues in the CDR3. CDR3 loop: CASSVGTGGRNGGELFF.

The chain combines TRBV6-2 or TRBV6-3 with TRBJ2-1; the TCRdb call, TRBD1, lacks DNA for checking. Germline loops: CDR1 MNHEY, CDR2 SVGEGT. CDR3 size: 12 residues. CDR3 sequence: CASSTRGNEQFF.

CDR3 in amino acids: CASSLTGTVGSGGSSYNEQFF. The genes are TRBV7-3 and TRBJ2-1; there is no DNA to check the TCRdb D call of TRBD1. This CDR3 has 21 amino acids. Germline CDR1 SGHTA, CDR2 FQGTGA.

The genes are TRBV6-5 and TRBJ2-3; TCRdb's assignment of TRBD1 cannot be checked, as there is no DNA. The CDR3 runs 16 residues. Germline loops: CDR1 MNHEY, CDR2 SVGAGI. The CDR3 here is CASSYGGRASTDTQYF.

This chain uses TRBV20-1 with TRBJ1-6; checking the TCRdb D call of TRBD1 is not possible without DNA. Germline loops: CDR1 DFQATT, CDR2 SNEGSKA (reference sequence). The CDR3 consists of 14 residues. CDR3 region: CSALYRQGNSPLHF.

This chain joins TRBV6-6 and TRBJ2-6; TCRdb gives TRBD1 as the D gene, but with no DNA this cannot be confirmed. This CDR3 comprises 12 residues. Germline CDR1 reads MNHNY; CDR2 reads SVGAGI (reference sequence). The CDR3 sequence: CASSTGPNVLTF.

The chain uses TRBV7-2 and TRBJ2-1; absent DNA, TCRdb's TRBD2 call cannot be checked. The CDR3 runs 16 residues. The germline CDR1 and CDR2 sequences are SGHTA and FQGNSA. The CDR3 protein is CASSLVLAGAGNEQFF.

The rearrangement links TRBV5-1 to TRBJ2-7; checking the TCRdb D call of TRBD1 is not possible without DNA. The CDR3 is 11 amino acids. Germline V gives CDR1 SGHRS, CDR2 YFSETQ. CDR3: CASTVGGEQYF.

The chain uses TRBV7-7 and TRBJ1-1. There are 12 residues in the CDR3. Germline CDR1 SSHAT, CDR2 FNYEAQ (reference sequence). The CDR3 sequence is CASSLNCGEAFF.

The rearrangement uses TRBV3-1 and TRBJ1-2; absent DNA, TCRdb's TRBD1 call cannot be checked. CDR1 and CDR2 (germline): LGHDT, YNNKEL (reference sequence). CDR3 length: 17 residues. The CDR3 sequence: CASSQDPGGALNYGYTF.

The rearrangement links TRBV12-3 or TRBV12-4 to TRBJ2-3; TCRdb's assignment of TRBD2 cannot be checked, as there is no DNA. The CDR3 consists of 16 residues. This chain's CDR3 is CASSFFLAGGADTQYF.

CDR3 region: CASSLGGGASDTQYF. The chain recombines TRBV28 with TRBJ2-3; TCRdb's D gene call, TRBD1, goes unchecked for lack of DNA. The CDR3 is 15 amino acids. Germline V CDR1 and CDR2: MDHEN, SYDVKM.

V and J are TRBV5-1 and TRBJ2-3; without DNA, the TCRdb call of TRBD1 cannot be checked. Germline V CDR1 and CDR2: SGHRS, YFSETQ. The CDR3 runs to 17 residues. The CDR3 reads CASSYRPGQGSTDTQYF.

This rearrangement joins TRBV9 to TRBJ2-5. The CDR3 has 12 residues. Germline loops: CDR1 SGDLS, CDR2 YYNGEE. The CDR3 sequence is CASGKVGETQYF.

The chain carries TRBV6-1 and TRBJ1-6. This CDR3 is built from 15 residues. Germline V gives CDR1 MNHNS, CDR2 SASEGT. CDR3 protein: CASSKTANEGSPLHF.

The chain uses TRBV7-9 and TRBJ2-3. CDR3 length: 12 residues. The V gene's germline CDR1 is SEHNR and CDR2 FQNEAQ (reference sequence). CDR3 loop: CASSADTDTQYF.

The chain combines TRBV5-1 with TRBJ2-3; without DNA, the TCRdb call of TRBD2 cannot be checked. The CDR3 spans 15 residues. Per germline, CDR1 SGHRS and CDR2 YFSETQ. The CDR3 is CASSSSQTSGVTQYF.